Sequencing of this T cell receptor (beta chain) was carried out in a study of technical replicates of blood from a handful of donors. Trimming shortened V by 6 bases and J by 3 bases, and 16 bases separated the two germline ends. The CDR3 is 15 amino acids. The V gene's germline CDR1 is MNHNS and CDR2 SASEGT. Assay used: immunoSEQ multiplex PCR; TCRdb lists only in-frame clones, some missing. The sample contains 60,000 to 70,000 clones, 75% to 90% of which appear only once. The sample consisted of PBMCs. The chain couples TRBV6-1 to TRBJ2-3, with TRBD2 as a possible D gene (5 bases). This TCR derives from a human donor in good health. Some clones in this sample may be carry-over from other donors' samples. The CDR3 reads CASRESSKTTDTQYF. The CDR3 bases are TGTGCCAGCAGGGAGTCTAGCAAGACTACAGATACGCAGTATTTT.